The entry below describes one T cell receptor (beta chain). The data were taken from a study of shared clonotypes between healthy human individuals. This CDR3 has 13 residues. The J segment lost 7 bases and the V segment lost 5 bases, leaving 7 bases of the junction unmatched. The germline CDR1 and CDR2 sequences are WNHNN and SYGVQD (reference sequence). Investigators spread the genomic DNA of each subset evenly over several immunoSEQ plates. Using around 180 ng DNA, 25,000 to 35,000 T cell genomes, the sorted-subset replicate PCRs were run. Generated by immunoSEQ multiplex PCR, the TCRdb table keeps only in-frame clones and is missing some. This table has 600,000 to 800,000 clones, roughly 72% appearing once.

The chain couples TRBV10-1 to TRBJ1-2, with 7 bases aligning to TRBD1. The sample consisted of memory CD4+ T cells sorted from blood. Noted subset: CD45RA-negative fraction. The TCR originated in a woman aged 25 to 39 in good health. The DNA for the CDR3 is TGCGCCAGCAGTCCCGAGACAGGGTTTGGCTACACCTTC. It translates to CASSPETGFGYTF.